This is a list of T cell receptor beta chains from one sample in a study of blood T cell repertoires in COVID-19. The table came from immunoSEQ multiplex PCR; TCRdb's copy has only in-frame clones and leaves some out. The sample includes roughly 40,000 clones, around 85% of them seen just once. Sequencing was done on a sample of peripheral blood. Receptor source: a woman aged 80 or over with acute or convalescent COVID-19. Both conserved end residues are part of each CDR3.

J gene	V gene	CDR3 protein
TRBJ1-2	TRBV28	CASSLWGGDQGNHYGYTF
TRBJ2-1	TRBV10-3	CAINGQGWLNEQFF
TRBJ2-4	TRBV5-1	CASSSGTGVNIQYF
TRBJ1-5	TRBV12-5	CASGLVQGNQPQHF
TRBJ2-5	TRBV7-9	CASSHRFSGRALETQYF
TRBJ2-1	TRBV7-9	CASSLSGGRMHEQFF
TRBJ2-1	TRBV7-2	CASSLDGRPYNEQFF
TRBJ1-4	TRBV3-1/TRBV3-2	CASSLTDRGEKLFF
TRBJ1-2	TRBV6-2/TRBV6-3	CASSRDKSGYGYTF
TRBJ2-1	TRBV3-1/TRBV3-2	CASSQDPGGLNEQFF
TRBJ1-2	TRBV10-3	CATNDLDGYTF
TRBJ1-5	TRBV6-6	CASSSRTLDQPQHF
TRBJ2-7	TRBV5-1	CASSPLQGSYEQYF
TRBJ2-7	TRBV25-1	CASSDRGYEQYF
TRBJ2-5	TRBV7-2	CASSLGVERGGRETQYF
TRBJ2-3	TRBV3-1/TRBV3-2	CASSQAPSPVTKDTQYF
TRBJ1-4	TRBV7-2	CASSQHEVAAGEKLFF
TRBJ1-4	TRBV5-5	CASSLESGTKEKLFF
TRBJ2-2	TRBV7-9	CASSQNLAAGGELFF
TRBJ2-5	TRBV2	CASSWDRAETQYF
TRBJ2-3	TRBV4-1	CASSQDGLAGVRATDTQYF
TRBJ2-1	TRBV5-1	CASSMASGPWGEQFF
TRBJ1-3	TRBV10-2	CASGQGLNTIYF
TRBJ1-2	TRBV28	CASSRGSDYGYTF
TRBJ2-1	TRBV28	CASSLTGWYNEQFF
TRBJ2-1	TRBV10-3	CAISELGGSGNEQFF
TRBJ2-6	TRBV3-1/TRBV3-2	CASSQEASGLALRFSGANVLTF
TRBJ1-1	TRBV6-6	CASSPGTGAFF
TRBJ1-2	TRBV5-4	CASSPGQDKTLYGYTF
TRBJ2-3	TRBV30	CAWSDPHRGRFGTDTQYF
TRBJ1-3	TRBV12-3/TRBV12-4	CASKVIGENTIYF
TRBJ2-1	TRBV20-1	CSASGAQARYNEQFF
TRBJ1-2	TRBV27	CASSPGNRGGYGYTF
TRBJ2-5	TRBV14	CASSQSETQYF
TRBJ2-2	TRBV5-1	CASSLVLAATGELFF
TRBJ1-1	TRBV28	CASSFENNPEAFF
TRBJ2-3	TRBV5-1	CASSLGSTGQGPDTQYF
TRBJ2-3	TRBV5-1	CASSQSSVTDTQYF
TRBJ2-3	TRBV11-3	CASSFSLGDTQYF
TRBJ1-2	TRBV28	CASMDLGGGRSVDYGYTF
TRBJ2-3	TRBV11-3	CASSLDGTSTDTQYF
TRBJ1-6	TRBV19	CASSMAGTGNSPLHF
TRBJ2-5	TRBV28	CASSLYEGLETQYF
TRBJ2-7	TRBV29-1	CSVEGGLGGSYEQYF
TRBJ2-2	TRBV19	CASSIGTPNTGELFF
TRBJ2-1	TRBV10-3	CAAQGASGRGEQFF
TRBJ1-2	TRBV18	CASSPLRDINYGYTF
TRBJ1-5	TRBV2	CASSPGNVGGVAQHF
TRBJ2-3	TRBV5-1	CASSLEQGTDTQYF
TRBJ2-7	TRBV7-6	CASSPHTSGRVGSGDFEQYF
TRBJ2-1	TRBV5-6	CASSSGSSYNEQFF
TRBJ2-6	TRBV18	CASSPGGANVLTF
TRBJ2-5	TRBV19	CASSMTRGETQYF
TRBJ2-5	TRBV23-1	CASSPETTPPTGDEETQYF
TRBJ2-2	TRBV7-2	CASSLDNSGRAPGELFF
TRBJ2-1	TRBV14	CASSQMGAVNEQFF
TRBJ1-5	TRBV6-1	CASSEGRGNQPQHF
TRBJ1-2	TRBV28	CASSQGAIGYYGYTF
TRBJ1-3	TRBV3-1/TRBV3-2	CASSQGQENTIYF